This T cell receptor (beta chain) was identified in a study of response to subunit inactivated influenza vaccine (dated by TCRdb to the late 2010s). Turning to the overall study: The study used deep quantitative T cell receptor repertoire profiling to track responses to a trivalent subunit inactivated influenza vaccine. What the authors observed across the whole study: The authors suggested that each seasonal influenza vaccination may recruit only a limited number of new T cells.

Sequences MNHEY (CDR1) and SVGEGT (CDR2) are obtained from the germline V gene. The CDR3, cysteine through phenylalanine, is 16 amino acids long. The retained sequence is limited to the CDR3, 48 bases, with the frame set at the first base. The germline V end is reduced by 7 bases and the J end by 1 base; junction bases left unmatched: 7. For this clonotype: This receptor's antigen is unknown. No much larger clone exists at a distance of one base, and base qualities are not known.

The library was generated by RT-PCR. Instrument on record: Illumina HiSeq 2500. TCRdb reran the public reads through fastp at Q25 and MiXCR, keeping productive beta chains. Rows merge per CDR3 protein into single entries with the most common DNA and genes. For this sample the table gives about 700,000 distinct CDR3 sequences, of which around 13% were detected only once. Less than 7% of the sample rests with the top ten. The material sequenced was PBMCs from blood, taken around 15 days before vaccination. The V gene is TRBV6-2 or TRBV6-3 and the J gene is TRBJ2-2; TRBD1 lines up with 9 middle nucleotides. This receptor was taken from a man in his forties or fifties who received an inactivated influenza vaccine. Donor details come from another sample of the same person, matched by shared clones. The CDR3 protein: CASTSWGQGNTGELFF. The sequenced DNA is TGTGCCAGCACCTCCTGGGGACAGGGGAACACCGGGGAGCTGTTTTTT.